Detailed here is one TCR beta chain. The antigen remains undetermined. This sample stems from a study of CD8+ T cells in alopecia areata. In the study overall: Tofacitinib administration to treated patients was oral, at 5 to 10 mg twice daily.

Treatment: oral pan-JAK inhibitor, 5-10 mg twice daily. The CDR3 has 13 amino acids. CDR1 and CDR2 (germline): GTSNPN, SVGIG (reference sequence). Trimming left V 1 base short and J 6 bases short, with 9 bases between. Reverse transcribed after extraction, RNA yielded cDNA as the sequencing template. Using immunoSEQ multiplex PCR, the repertoire was profiled, and TCRdb retains in-frame clones only, with some absent. The data contain 150,000 to 250,000 clones, around 56% of them singletons. Notes on the study in general: Within the top 100, expanded CD8+ clones significantly decreased with tofacitinib, as did scalp clonality.

The sequencing here drew on CD4+ T cells sorted from blood, taken at week 4, from a patient treated with tofacitinib. This clonotype was obtained from a human donor with alopecia areata. The rearrangement joins TRBV30 to TRBJ2-2, with D uncertain. The CDR3 protein is CAWSGDLAGELFF. The CDR3 DNA reads as TGTGCCTGGAGTGGAGATTTGGCCGGGGAGCTGTTTTTT.